The sample holds a few counts of the clone carrying this T cell receptor beta chain. Germline-derived CDR1 and CDR2 are SGHAT and FQNNGV. Trimming stripped 5 bases from V and 3 bases from J, with 15 bases between. This CDR3 has 15 residues. Method: immunoSEQ multiplex PCR; TCRdb's copy keeps in-frame clones and lacks some. The sample yields approximately 380,000 clones, less than 85% seen once. The sample belongs to a study of blood T cell repertoires in COVID-19. Across the study: From T cells, B-cell-depleted T cells, or PBMCs came the material, which was cDNA or gDNA.

This sequence joins TRBV11-2 and TRBJ2-3; D perhaps matches TRBD1 (6 bases). This receptor was taken from a woman younger than 30 with acute or convalescent COVID-19. Sequencing was done on a sample of peripheral blood. In nucleotides, the CDR3 is TGTGCCAGCAGCATCGACCCTACAGGGACAGATACGCAGTATTTT. This gives the protein CASSIDPTGTDTQYF.